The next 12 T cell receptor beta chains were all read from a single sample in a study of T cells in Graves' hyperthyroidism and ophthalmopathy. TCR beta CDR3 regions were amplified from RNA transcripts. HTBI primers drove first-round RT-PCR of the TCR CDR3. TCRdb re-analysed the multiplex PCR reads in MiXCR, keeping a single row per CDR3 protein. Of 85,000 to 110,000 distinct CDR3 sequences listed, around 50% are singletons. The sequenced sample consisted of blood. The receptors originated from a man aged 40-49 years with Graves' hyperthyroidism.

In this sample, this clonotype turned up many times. The CDR3 coding sequence is TGTGCCAGCAGCTTGGGCACTAGCAATCAGCCCCAGCATTTT. Its protein is CASSLGTSNQPQHF. V and J are TRBV7-8 and TRBJ1-5; the D is unclear. The germline V gene encodes CDR1 SGHVS and CDR2 FQNEAQ. CDR3 length: 14 amino acids. Trimming left V 3 bases short and J 0 bases short, with 6 bases between.

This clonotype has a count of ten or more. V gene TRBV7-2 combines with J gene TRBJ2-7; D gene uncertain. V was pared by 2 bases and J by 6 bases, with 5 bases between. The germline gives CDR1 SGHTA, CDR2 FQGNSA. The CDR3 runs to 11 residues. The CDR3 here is CASSLYSEQYF. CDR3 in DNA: TGTGCCAGCAGCTTATACTCCGAGCAGTACTTC.

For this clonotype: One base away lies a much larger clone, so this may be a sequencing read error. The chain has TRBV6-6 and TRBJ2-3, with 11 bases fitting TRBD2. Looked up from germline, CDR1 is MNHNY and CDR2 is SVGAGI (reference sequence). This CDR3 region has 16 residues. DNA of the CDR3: TGTGCCAGCAATTACGAACTAGCGGGAGACACAGATACGCAGTATTTT. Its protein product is CASNYELAGDTDTQYF.

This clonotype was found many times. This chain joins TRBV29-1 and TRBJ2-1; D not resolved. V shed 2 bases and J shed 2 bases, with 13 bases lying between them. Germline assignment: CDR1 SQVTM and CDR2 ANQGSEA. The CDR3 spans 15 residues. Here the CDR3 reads CSVEFGTDAYNEQFF. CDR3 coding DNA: TGCAGCGTTGAATTCGGAACGGATGCCTACAATGAGCAGTTCTTC.

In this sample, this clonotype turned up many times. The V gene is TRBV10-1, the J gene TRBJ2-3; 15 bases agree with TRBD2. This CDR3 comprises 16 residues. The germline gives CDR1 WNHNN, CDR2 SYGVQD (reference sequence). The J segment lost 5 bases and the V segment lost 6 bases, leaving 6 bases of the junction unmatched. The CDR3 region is CASSPGTSGGLDTQYF. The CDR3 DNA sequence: TGCGCCAGCAGCCCCGGGACTAGCGGGGGGTTAGATACGCAGTATTTT.

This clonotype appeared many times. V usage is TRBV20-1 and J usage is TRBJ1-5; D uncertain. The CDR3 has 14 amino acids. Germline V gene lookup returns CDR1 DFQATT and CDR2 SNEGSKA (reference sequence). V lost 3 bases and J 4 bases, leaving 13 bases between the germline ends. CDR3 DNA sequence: TGCAGTGCTAGGCACCGGAGGCCAAATCAGCCCCAGCATTTT. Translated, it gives CSARHRRPNQPQHF.

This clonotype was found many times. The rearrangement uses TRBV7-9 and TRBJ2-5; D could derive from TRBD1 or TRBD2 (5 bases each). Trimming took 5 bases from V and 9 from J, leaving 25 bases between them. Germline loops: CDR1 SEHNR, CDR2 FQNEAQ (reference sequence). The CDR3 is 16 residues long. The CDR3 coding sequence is TGTGCCAGCAGCCATACCCGCCGGGACGGCCGTACGGCCCAGTACTTC. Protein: CASSHTRRDGRTAQYF.

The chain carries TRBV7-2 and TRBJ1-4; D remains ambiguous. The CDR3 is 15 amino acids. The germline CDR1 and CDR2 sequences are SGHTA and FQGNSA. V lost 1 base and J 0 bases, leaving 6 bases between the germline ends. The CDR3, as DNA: TGTGCCAGCAGCTTAGTGGATGCAACTAATGAAAAACTGTTTTTT. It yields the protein CASSLVDATNEKLFF.

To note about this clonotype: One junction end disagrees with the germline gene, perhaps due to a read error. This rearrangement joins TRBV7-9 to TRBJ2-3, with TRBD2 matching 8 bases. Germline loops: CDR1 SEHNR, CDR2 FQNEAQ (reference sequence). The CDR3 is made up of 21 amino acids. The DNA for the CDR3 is TGTGCCAGCAGCTTAGATTCGGGGCGCTTGGAGCGGGGGTTCTCCGTAGATACGCAGGATTTT. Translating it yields CASSLDSGRLERGFSVDTQDF.

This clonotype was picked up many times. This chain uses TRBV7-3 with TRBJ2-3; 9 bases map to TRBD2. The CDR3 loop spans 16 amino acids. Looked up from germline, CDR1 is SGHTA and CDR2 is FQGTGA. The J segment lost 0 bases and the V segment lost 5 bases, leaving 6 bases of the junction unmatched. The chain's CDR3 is CASSSSGGPSTDTQYF. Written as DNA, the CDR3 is TGTGCCAGCAGCAGTAGCGGGGGCCCCAGCACAGATACGCAGTATTTT.

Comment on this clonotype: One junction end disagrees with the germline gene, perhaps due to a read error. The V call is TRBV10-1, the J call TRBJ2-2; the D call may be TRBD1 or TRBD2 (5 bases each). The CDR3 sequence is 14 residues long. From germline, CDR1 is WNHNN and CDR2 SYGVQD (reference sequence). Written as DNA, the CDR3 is TGCGCCAGCAGTGCTGGGGCGAACACCGGGGAGCTGCTTTTC. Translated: CASSAGANTGELLF.

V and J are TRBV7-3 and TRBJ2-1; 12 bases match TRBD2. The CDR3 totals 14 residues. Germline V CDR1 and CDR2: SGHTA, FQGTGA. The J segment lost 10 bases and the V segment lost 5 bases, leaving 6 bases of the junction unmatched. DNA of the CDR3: TGTGCCAGCAGCCTAGCGGGAGGGACAGGGGAGCAGTTCTTC. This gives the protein CASSLAGGTGEQFF. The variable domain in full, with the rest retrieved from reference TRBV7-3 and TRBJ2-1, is GAGVSQTPSNKVTEKGKYVELRCDPISGHTALYWYRQSLGQGPEFLIYFQGTGAADDSGLPNDRFFAVRPEGSVSTLKIQRTERGDSAVYLCASSLAGGTGEQFFGPGTRLTVL.